These T cell receptor beta chains were read from a single sample in a study of Tregs in tolerant kidney transplant recipients. Their specific antigens are unknown. The data were produced by immunoSEQ multiplex PCR, yet TCRdb's version contains in-frame clones alone and is incomplete. In the table there are around 30,000 clones, 82% of which are singletons. Sequencing used Tregs from blood cultured with allogeneic cells. The receptors were gathered from a human donor in good health. CDR3s include the opening cysteine and the closing phenylalanine or tryptophan. Fields, in order: CDR3 DNA, CDR3 protein, clone size, V gene, J gene, D gene. The D gene is left open where the match is weak. The size entry is marked missing in some rows and otherwise reads once, few, many or a size class.

TGTGCCAGCAGCCCTGGGACAGGAATTAATGAAAAACTGTTTTTT,CASSPGTGINEKLFF,few,TRBV5-4,TRBJ1-4,TRBD1
TGCAGCGTTCGCCCCTCTAGCGGTACCGGGGAGCTGTTTTTT,CSVRPSSGTGELFF,.,TRBV29-1,TRBJ2-2,TRBD2
TGTGCCAGCAGTCAACCGGGACTAGCGGGGGGGCCTTGGTATTTT,CASSQPGLAGGPWYF,.,TRBV6-5,TRBJ2-3,TRBD2
TGTGCCAGCACAAATTTGGAGGGGGGGGCGCGAGGCTACACCTTC,CASTNLEGGARGYTF,few,TRBV27,TRBJ1-2,.
TGTGCCAGCAGCGCTAGGGCCTTCGACCCCCAGTACTTC,CASSARAFDPQYF,.,TRBV13,TRBJ2-5,.
TGTGCCTGGAGTGTACTTCGGAGACAGGGTCTCATGAACACTGAAGCTTTCTTT,CAWSVLRRQGLMNTEAFF,.,TRBV30,TRBJ1-1,TRBD1
TGTGCCAGCCGATCCCCACGGACAGGGCGGACTGAAGCTTTCTTT,CASRSPRTGRTEAFF,.,TRBV6-5,TRBJ1-1,TRBD1
TGCGCCAGCAGCTCAGGACTAGCGGGAGGGGTAGAGGAGACCCAGTACTTC,CASSSGLAGGVEETQYF,.,TRBV5-1,TRBJ2-5,TRBD2
TGTGCCAGCAGTCAAGGCGCTGGACTAGCGCCTCGGGCCCAGTACTTC,CASSQGAGLAPRAQYF,.,TRBV9,TRBJ2-5,TRBD2
TGTGCCAGCAGTTTAATTGGACAGATCAATGAAAAACTGTTTTTT,CASSLIGQINEKLFF,.,TRBV28,TRBJ1-4,.
TGTGCCTGGAGTGTTCAGTACACCGGGGAGCTGTTTTTT,CAWSVQYTGELFF,.,TRBV30,TRBJ2-2,.
TGTGCCAGCAGGGTCTCTCCTTCCTATGGCTACACCTTC,CASRVSPSYGYTF,.,TRBV6-5,TRBJ1-2,.
TGTGCCAGCAGCTTAGCTGCGGGAAACAGCGGAGATGAGCAGTTCTTC,CASSLAAGNSGDEQFF,.,TRBV7-2,TRBJ2-1,.
TGTGCCAGCAGCTTGGGGTTGAGGGATGGCTACACCTTC,CASSLGLRDGYTF,.,TRBV5-8,TRBJ1-2,.
TGTGCCAGCAGCTTACATATTACTGAAATGATCGAGCAGTACTTC,CASSLHITEMIEQYF,.,TRBV11-2,TRBJ2-7,.
TGCAGCGTTGGGAGCAGTACCGTTGCTGGGCCCCAGCATTTT,CSVGSSTVAGPQHF,.,TRBV29-1,TRBJ1-5,.
TGTGCCAGCAGCCCCCGGGCCCACCTCCAAGAGACCCAGTACTTC,CASSPRAHLQETQYF,.,TRBV7-6,TRBJ2-5,.
TGTGCCAGCAGCTTCGGGAGGGCCTCAGATACGCAGTATTTT,CASSFGRASDTQYF,.,TRBV7-2,TRBJ2-3,TRBD2
TGCGCCAGCAGCTACGAGGGGGCTAGCACAGATACGCAGTATTTT,CASSYEGASTDTQYF,.,TRBV5-1,TRBJ2-3,TRBD1
TGCGCCAGCAGCTTGGGACGGGTGAACACTGAAGCTTTCTTT,CASSLGRVNTEAFF,.,TRBV5-1,TRBJ1-1,.
TGTGCCAGCAGTTATCAGGGGAACTATGGCTACACCTTC,CASSYQGNYGYTF,once,TRBV6-6,TRBJ1-2,.
TGTGCCAGCACCCAGGGACAGGGCCCCCAAGAGACCCAGTACTTC,CASTQGQGPQETQYF,.,TRBV6-7,TRBJ2-5,TRBD1
TGTGCCAGCCGCGCCGGGGGGCGCAATTCACCCCTCCACTTT,CASRAGGRNSPLHF,.,TRBV18,TRBJ1-6,.
TGTGCCAGCTCCCTCCGGGGACGCGGGGAGACCCAGTACTTC,CASSLRGRGETQYF,.,TRBV18,TRBJ2-5,.
TGTGCCAGCAGCTCCCGTATCTACGAGCAGTACTTC,CASSSRIYEQYF,.,TRBV7-2,TRBJ2-7,.
TGCAGCCTCAAGACAGGCGGCACAGATACGCAGTATTTT,CSLKTGGTDTQYF,once,TRBV29-1,TRBJ2-3,.
TGTGCCAGCAGCTCCTACGGATTTCAGTTCTTC,CASSSYGFQFF,few,TRBV7-2,TRBJ2-1,.
TGCGCCAGCAGCATTAGACCGGGACAGGAGGAAGCTTTCTTT,CASSIRPGQEEAFF,.,TRBV5-1,TRBJ1-1,TRBD1
TGTGCCTGGAGTGTAGGGACAGGCAATCAGCCCCAGCATTTT,CAWSVGTGNQPQHF,few,TRBV30,TRBJ1-5,TRBD1
TGTGCCAGTAGTTTGGGGTCCCGGGACAGGGCCCTACTCTACTTC,CASSLGSRDRALLYF,.,TRBV19,TRBJ2-7,TRBD1